The text below deals with one TCR beta chain. In the authors' workflow: From reference gene primer amplification, estimates of nucleated cell counts were derived. TCRdb's copy holds only in-frame clones and misses some; the assay was immunoSEQ multiplex PCR. That table supplies the V and J calls and clone size; D and trimming were determined from the DNA. The sample carries about 340,000 clones, roughly 85% recorded once. The study assigned cohorts using participant-reported clinical history. The data are from a study of blood T cell repertoires in COVID-19. Background on the study: The samples span acute and convalescent COVID-19 from the United States, Italy and Spain. From T cells, B-cell-depleted T cells, or PBMCs came the material, which was cDNA or gDNA.

The V gene's germline CDR1 is SEHNR and CDR2 FQNEAQ (reference sequence). The CDR3 spans 16 residues. V lost 5 bases, J lost 15 bases, and 15 bases stayed unmatched. Source material: PBMCs or T cells enriched from blood (not recorded which). V is TRBV7-9 and J is TRBJ2-1, with 14 bases fitting TRBD2. The TCR comes from a woman between 40 and 55 years old with acute COVID-19. The CDR3 DNA reads TGTGCCAGCAGCCCCGGGGGACTAGCGGGAGAACTACAGAGGTTCTTC. The encoded protein is CASSPGGLAGELQRFF.